This T cell receptor beta chain was sequenced in a study of blood T cell repertoires in COVID-19. Germline CDR1 MNHEY, CDR2 SVGAGI. The CDR3 spans 14 residues. V shed 6 bases and J 6 bases; nucleotides not matched to a gene: 7. The repertoire was sequenced with immunoSEQ multiplex PCR; TCRdb's copy has only in-frame clones and lacks some. The sample contains some 130,000 clones, roughly 90% of which appear only once. The source of this sequence is a man aged 55 to 70 with COVID-19, enrolled during active disease. This chain joins TRBV6-5 and TRBJ1-5, with 8 bases matching TRBD1. Sequences were obtained from peripheral blood. The CDR3 DNA follows: TGTGCCAGCAGCCGCGACAGGGGTTCTCAGCCCCAGCATTTT. Its protein product is CASSRDRGSQPQHF.